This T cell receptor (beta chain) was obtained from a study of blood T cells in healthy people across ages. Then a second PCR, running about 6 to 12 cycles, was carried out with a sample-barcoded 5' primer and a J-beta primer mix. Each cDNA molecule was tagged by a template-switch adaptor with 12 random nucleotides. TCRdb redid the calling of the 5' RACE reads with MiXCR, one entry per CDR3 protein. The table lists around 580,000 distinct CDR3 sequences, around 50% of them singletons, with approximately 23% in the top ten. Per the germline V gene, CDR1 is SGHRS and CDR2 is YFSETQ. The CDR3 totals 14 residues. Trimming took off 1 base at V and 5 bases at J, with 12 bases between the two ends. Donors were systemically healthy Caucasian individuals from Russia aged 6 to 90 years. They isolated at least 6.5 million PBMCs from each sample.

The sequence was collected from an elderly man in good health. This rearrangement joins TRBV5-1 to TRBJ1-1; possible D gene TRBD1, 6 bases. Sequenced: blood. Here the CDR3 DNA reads TGCGCCAGCAGCTTGCAAGGGGGAGAGACTGAAGCTTTCTTT. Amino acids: CASSLQGGETEAFF.